A selection of T cell receptor beta chains follows, all from one sample in a study of shared clonotypes between healthy human individuals. The method was immunoSEQ multiplex PCR; TCRdb's version includes in-frame clones alone and lacks a portion of them. The sample comprises roughly 2 million clones, 85% to 95% of which are singletons, and around 0.13% rests with the top ten. The sample taken for sequencing was naive CD4+ T cells sorted from blood. The source of these receptors is a man aged 18-30 years in good health. Each CDR3 is given without its conserved first and last residue. Only part of the rows carry a size: once, few, many, or a class if the clone is expanded.

>TRBV7-2|NA|TRBJ2-1
ASSSYLGSGKYNEQF
>TRBV4-1|once|TRBJ2-2
ASSQVPTDGANTGELF
>TRBV19|NA|TRBJ2-5
ASSMMVGGYGETQY
>TRBV7-2|NA|TRBJ2-1
ASSLAGAGLYNEQF
>TRBV7-8|NA|TRBJ1-3
ASSLVRASGNTIY
>TRBV18|NA|TRBJ1-1
ASSPFPSNTEAF
>TRBV9|NA|TRBJ2-2
ASSVAIGKSDTGELF
>TRBV5-6|NA|TRBJ2-1
ASSLGTGGKYNEQF
>TRBV30|NA|TRBJ2-7
AYSPGLASYEQY
>TRBV6-5|NA|TRBJ2-3
ASSQLAGVSDTQY
>TRBV10-3|NA|TRBJ2-5
AISEPTSGGPETQY
>TRBV5-4|NA|TRBJ1-1
ASSWDRGNTEAF
>TRBV6-5|NA|TRBJ2-2
ASRRITGELF